This entry concerns a single TCR beta chain. The data originate from a study of T cells in Graves' hyperthyroidism and ophthalmopathy. TCR beta CDR3 regions were amplified from RNA transcripts. Carried out on the TCR CDR3, a first-round RT-PCR used the HTBI primer set. From the multiplex PCR reads, TCRdb called clonotypes with MiXCR, one entry per CDR3 protein. The data show about 770,000 distinct CDR3 sequences, with around a sixth seen just once and 16% held by the top ten. Blood dates from first hyperthyroidism diagnosis, before any ophthalmopathy symptoms. V lost 5 bases, J lost 2 bases, and 9 bases stayed unmatched. This CDR3 has 16 amino acids. Germline assignment: CDR1 PRHDT and CDR2 FYEKMQ (reference sequence).

This TCR was sampled from a woman aged 45 to 65 with Graves' hyperthyroidism that later progressed to Graves' ophthalmopathy. V is TRBV13 and J is TRBJ2-3, with TRBD2 identical over 8 bases. Specimen: blood. The CDR3 protein is CASSQQAGVDTDTQYF. In DNA, the CDR3 is TGTGCCAGCAGCCAACAAGCGGGGGTTGACACAGATACGCAGTATTTT.